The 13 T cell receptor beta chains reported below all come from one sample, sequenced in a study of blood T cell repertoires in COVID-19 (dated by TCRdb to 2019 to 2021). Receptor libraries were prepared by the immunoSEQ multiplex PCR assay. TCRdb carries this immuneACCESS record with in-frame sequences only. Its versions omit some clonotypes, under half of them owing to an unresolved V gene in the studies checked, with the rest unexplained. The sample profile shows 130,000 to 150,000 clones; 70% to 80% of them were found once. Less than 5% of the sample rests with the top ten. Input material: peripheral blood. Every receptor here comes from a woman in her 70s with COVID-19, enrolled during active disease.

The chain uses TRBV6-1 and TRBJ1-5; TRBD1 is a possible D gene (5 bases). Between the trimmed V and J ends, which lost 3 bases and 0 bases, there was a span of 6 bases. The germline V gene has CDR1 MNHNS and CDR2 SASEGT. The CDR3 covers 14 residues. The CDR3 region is CASSDRDSNQPQHF. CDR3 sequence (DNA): TGTGCCAGCAGTGACAGGGATAGCAATCAGCCCCAGCATTTT.

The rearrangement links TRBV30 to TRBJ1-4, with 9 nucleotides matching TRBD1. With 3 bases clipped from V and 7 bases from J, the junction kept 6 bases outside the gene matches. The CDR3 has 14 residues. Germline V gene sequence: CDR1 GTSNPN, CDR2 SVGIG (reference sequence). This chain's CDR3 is CAWRSRDRVEKLFF. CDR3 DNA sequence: TGTGCCTGGAGGAGCCGGGACAGGGTTGAAAAACTGTTTTTT.

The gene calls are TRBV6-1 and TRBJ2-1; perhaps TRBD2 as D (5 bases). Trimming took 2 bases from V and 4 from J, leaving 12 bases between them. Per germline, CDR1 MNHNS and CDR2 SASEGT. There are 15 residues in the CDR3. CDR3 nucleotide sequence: TGTGCCAGCAGTGAATTAGCGCACCTATACAATGAGCAGTTCTTC. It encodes CASSELAHLYNEQFF.

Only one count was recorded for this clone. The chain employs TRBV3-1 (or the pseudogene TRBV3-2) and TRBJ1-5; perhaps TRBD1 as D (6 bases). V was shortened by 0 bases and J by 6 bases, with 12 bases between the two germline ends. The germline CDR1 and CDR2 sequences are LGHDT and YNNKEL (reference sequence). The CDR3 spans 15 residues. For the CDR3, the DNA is TGTGCCAGCAGCCAAGACCCCAGGGGTCGTCAGCCCCAGCATTTT. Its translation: CASSQDPRGRQPQHF.

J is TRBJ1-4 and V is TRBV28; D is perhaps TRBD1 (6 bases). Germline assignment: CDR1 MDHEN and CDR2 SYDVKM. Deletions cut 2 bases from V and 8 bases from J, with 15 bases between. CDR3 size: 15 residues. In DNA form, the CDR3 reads TGTGCCAGCAGTTTAAGTGGGCAGGGGAACGAAAAACTGTTTTTT. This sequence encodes CASSLSGQGNEKLFF.

For the CDR3, the DNA is TGTGCCAGCAGCTTATTAGCCGGAGCCGGGGAGCTGTTTTTT. It translates to CASSLLAGAGELFF. This chain connects TRBV7-2 to TRBJ2-2, with unresolved D. Germline V gene sequence: CDR1 SGHTA, CDR2 FQGNSA. Deletions cut 2 bases from V and 6 bases from J, with 10 bases between. The CDR3 totals 14 residues.

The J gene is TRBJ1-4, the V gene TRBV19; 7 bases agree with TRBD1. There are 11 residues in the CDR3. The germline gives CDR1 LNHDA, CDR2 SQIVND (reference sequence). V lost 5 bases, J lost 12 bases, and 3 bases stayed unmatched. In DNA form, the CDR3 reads TGTGCCAGTAGTGACAGGGATCAACTGTTTTTT. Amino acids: CASSDRDQLFF.

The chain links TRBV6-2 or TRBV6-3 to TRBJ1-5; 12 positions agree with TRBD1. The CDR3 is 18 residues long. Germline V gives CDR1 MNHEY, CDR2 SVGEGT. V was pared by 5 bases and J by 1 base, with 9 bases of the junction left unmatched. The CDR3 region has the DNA TGTGCCAGCAGTCATACCGGGACAGGGGGCTTCAGCAATCAGCCCCAGCATTTT. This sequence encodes CASSHTGTGGFSNQPQHF.

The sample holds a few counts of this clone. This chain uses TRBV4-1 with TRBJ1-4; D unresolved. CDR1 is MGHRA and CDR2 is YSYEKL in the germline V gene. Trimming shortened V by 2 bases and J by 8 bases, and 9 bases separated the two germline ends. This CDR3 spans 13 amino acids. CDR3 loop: CASSQMVREKLFF. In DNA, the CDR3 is TGCGCCAGCAGCCAAATGGTACGGGAAAAACTGTTTTTT.

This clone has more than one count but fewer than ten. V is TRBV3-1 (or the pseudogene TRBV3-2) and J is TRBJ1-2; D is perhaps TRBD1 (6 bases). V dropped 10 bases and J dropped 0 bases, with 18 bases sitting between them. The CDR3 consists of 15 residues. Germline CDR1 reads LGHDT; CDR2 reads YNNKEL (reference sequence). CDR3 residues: CATSRRGQTNYGYTF. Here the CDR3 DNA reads TGTGCCACAAGCCGAAGAGGACAGACTAACTATGGCTACACCTTC.

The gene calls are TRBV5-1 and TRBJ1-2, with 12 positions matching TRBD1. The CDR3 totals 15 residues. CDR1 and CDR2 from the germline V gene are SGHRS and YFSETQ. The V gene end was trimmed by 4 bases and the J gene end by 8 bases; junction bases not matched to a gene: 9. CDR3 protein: CASSPGGQGAEGYTF. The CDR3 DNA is TGCGCCAGCAGCCCCGGGGGACAGGGGGCGGAAGGCTACACCTTC.

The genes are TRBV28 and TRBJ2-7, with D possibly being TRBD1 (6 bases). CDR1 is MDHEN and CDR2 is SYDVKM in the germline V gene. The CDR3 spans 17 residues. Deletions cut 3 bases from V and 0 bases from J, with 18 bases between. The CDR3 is CASSFPLTSGDSYEQYF. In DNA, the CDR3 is TGTGCCAGCAGTTTCCCCCTAACTTCAGGGGACTCCTACGAGCAGTACTTC.

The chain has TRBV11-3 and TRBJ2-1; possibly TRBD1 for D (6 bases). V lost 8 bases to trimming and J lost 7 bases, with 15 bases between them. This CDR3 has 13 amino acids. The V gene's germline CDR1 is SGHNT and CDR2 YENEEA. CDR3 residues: CASSPGERNEQFF. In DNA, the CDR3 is TGTGCCAGCTCCCCAGGGGAACGGAATGAGCAGTTCTTC.